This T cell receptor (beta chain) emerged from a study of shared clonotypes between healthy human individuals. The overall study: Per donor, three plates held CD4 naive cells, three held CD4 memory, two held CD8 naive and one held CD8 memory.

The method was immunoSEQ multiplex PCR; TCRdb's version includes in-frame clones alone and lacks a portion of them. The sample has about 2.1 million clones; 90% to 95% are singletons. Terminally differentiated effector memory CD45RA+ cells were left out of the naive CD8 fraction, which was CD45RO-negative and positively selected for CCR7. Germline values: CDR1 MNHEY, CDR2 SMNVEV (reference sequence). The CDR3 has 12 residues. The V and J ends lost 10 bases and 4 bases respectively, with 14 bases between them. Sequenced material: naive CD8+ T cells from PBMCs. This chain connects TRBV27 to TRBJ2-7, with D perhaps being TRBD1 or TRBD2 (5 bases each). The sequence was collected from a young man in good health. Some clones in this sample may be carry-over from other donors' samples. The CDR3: CATRGPIYEQYF. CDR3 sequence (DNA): TGTGCCACCCGGGGACCTATTTACGAGCAGTACTTC.